This TCR beta chain is drawn from a study of early T cells in non-severe SARS-CoV-2 infection. Turning to the study itself: It was bulk RNA from unsorted whole blood that was sequenced, and the chains were unpaired.

Individual cDNA molecules received unique molecular identifiers. One entry per CDR3 protein, called by TCRdb with MiXCR from the 5' RACE reads. The table lists roughly 52,000 distinct CDR3 sequences, just over 8% of them singletons. Findings of the study overall: The study's VDJdb matching favored anti-spike CD8 responses and missed private and CD4 specificities.

With respect to this clonotype: Its target is unknown.

Sequenced input: whole blood. The TCR sequence derives from an adult who was a healthcare worker with PCR-confirmed SARS-CoV-2 infection or an uninfected control (not recorded which).

The CDR3 sequence is CASSVGTSGYNEQFF. The CDR3, as DNA: TGTGCCAGCAGCGTAGGGACTAGCGGATACAATGAGCAGTTCTTC. This chain uses TRBV9 with TRBJ2-1; 10 bases are a match to TRBD2. CDR1 and CDR2 from the germline V gene are SGDLS and YYNGEE. This CDR3 comprises 15 residues. The V and J ends lost 0 bases and 4 bases, in that order; junction bases with no gene match: 1. The full variable domain, in which reference TRBV9 and TRBJ2-1 provide the parts outside the CDR3, is DSGVTQTPKHLITATGQRVTLRCSPRSGDLSVYWYQQSLDQGLQFLIQYYNGEERAKGNILERFSAQQFPDLHSELNLSSLELGDSALYFCASSVGTSGYNEQFFGPGTRLTVL.